The present T cell receptor beta chain was sequenced within a study of T cell repertoires in cytomegalovirus infection. About the study: Public TCR beta signatures indicated both CMV infection and matching HLA type. Broader study findings: Ex vivo, HLA-C-restricted CMV-specific TCR beta clonotypes prevailed over the rest of the response.

In TCRdb, the reads were re-called with MiXCR into one record per CDR3 protein. This sample has 210,000 or so distinct CDR3 sequences; roughly 6.5% occur once, and the top ten carry more than 5.5%. Germline loops: CDR1 SGHTA, CDR2 FQGNSA. CDR3 length: 16 residues. The germline V and J ends were trimmed by 0 bases and 5 bases, with 16 bases remaining between them. This clonotype was seen at least ten times. Its matching antigen is unknown. The source of this sequence is a human donor in good health (CMV status not recorded). Some clones in this sample may be carry-over from other donors' samples. The gene calls are TRBV7-2 and TRBJ1-1; D is undetermined. Specimen: PBMCs. Here the CDR3 DNA reads TGTGCCAGCAGCTTAGCCCTACCGGCGGGTAGGACTGAAGCTTTCTTT. Translated: CASSLALPAGRTEAFF. Variable domain in full (rest from reference TRBV7-2 and TRBJ1-1): GAGVSQSPSNKVTEKGKDVELRCDPISGHTALYWYRQSLGQGLEFLIYFQGNSAPDKSGLPSDRFSAERTGGSVSTLTIQRTQQEDSAVYLCASSLALPAGRTEAFFGQGTRLTVV.